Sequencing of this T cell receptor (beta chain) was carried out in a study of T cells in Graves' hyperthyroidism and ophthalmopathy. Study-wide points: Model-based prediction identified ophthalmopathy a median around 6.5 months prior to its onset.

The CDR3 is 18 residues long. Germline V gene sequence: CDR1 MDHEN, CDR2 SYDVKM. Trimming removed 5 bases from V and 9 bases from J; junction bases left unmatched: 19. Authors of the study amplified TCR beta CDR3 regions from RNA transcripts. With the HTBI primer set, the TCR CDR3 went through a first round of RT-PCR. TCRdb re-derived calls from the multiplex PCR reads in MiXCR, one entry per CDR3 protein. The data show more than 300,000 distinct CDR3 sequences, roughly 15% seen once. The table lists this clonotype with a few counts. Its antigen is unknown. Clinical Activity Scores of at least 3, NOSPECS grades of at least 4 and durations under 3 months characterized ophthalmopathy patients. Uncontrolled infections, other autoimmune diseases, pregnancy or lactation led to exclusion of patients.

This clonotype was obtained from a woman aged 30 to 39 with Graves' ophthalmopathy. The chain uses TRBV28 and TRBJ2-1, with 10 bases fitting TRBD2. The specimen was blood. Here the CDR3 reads CASSRPSIAGGLTGEQFF. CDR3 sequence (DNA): TGTGCCAGCAGTCGACCCTCAATAGCGGGGGGCCTCACCGGTGAGCAGTTCTTC.